Described below is a single TCR beta chain sequence and its context. The antigen is unknown. Amplification targeted TCR beta CDR3 regions from RNA transcripts. The study used the HTBI primer set for a first-round RT-PCR of the TCR CDR3. TCRdb called the multiplex PCR reads again in MiXCR, with one record for every CDR3 protein. This table has roughly 45,000 distinct CDR3 sequences, around 45% appearing once. The data belong to a study of T cells in Graves' hyperthyroidism and ophthalmopathy. Study observations and caveats: In the blood, most expanded thyroid clonotypes above 0.001 appeared as well. Patients with ophthalmopathy were separated from those with stable hyperthyroidism by a 13 V-J model.

Stable disease denoted Graves' hyperthyroidism without ophthalmopathy progression within 18 months. This CDR3 has 10 residues. Germline V gene lookup returns CDR1 MNHEY and CDR2 SVGEGT. Trimming shortened V by 2 bases and J by 13 bases, and 8 bases separated the two germline ends. Sequenced sample: peripheral blood or thyroid tissue (not recorded which). The sequence was collected from a woman aged 45 to 65 with Graves' hyperthyroidism. The chain links TRBV6-2 or TRBV6-3 to TRBJ2-5; D is uncertain. The CDR3 protein is CASSYKASYF. Here the CDR3 DNA reads TGTGCCAGCAGTTACAAAGCCTCGTACTTC.